A single sample is the source of the 7 T cell receptor beta chains below, sequenced in a study of cytomegalovirus exposure and HLA in healthy donors. Researchers ran the PCR with 60 Vbeta and 13 Jbeta primers. Clones were sequenced by immunoSEQ multiplex PCR, and TCRdb holds only the in-frame ones, with some missing. Among some 150,000 clones listed, roughly 72% were seen once. The sequencing sample was made of PBMCs. The receptor set was obtained from a man aged 40-49 years in good health and CMV-seronegative.

The V and J genes are TRBV28 and TRBJ2-7; D remains unclear. V gave up 7 bases and J gave up 3 bases, with 16 bases separating them. The germline CDR1 and CDR2 sequences are MDHEN and SYDVKM. The CDR3 is 14 amino acids. In DNA form, the CDR3 reads TGTGCCAGCAACCCTGAGAACTCCGACTACGAGCAGTACTTC. This gives the protein CASNPENSDYEQYF.

The table lists this clone with a few counts. The chain couples TRBV15 to TRBJ2-1, with 9 bases matching TRBD1. J was trimmed by 1 base and V by 0 bases; bases with no gene match: 4. This CDR3 is built from 17 residues. CDR1 is LNHNV, CDR2 YYDKDF, per germline (reference sequence). CDR3 sequence: CATSRDLGTGSYNEQFF. CDR3 coding DNA: TGTGCCACCAGCAGAGATCTGGGGACAGGGTCCTACAATGAGCAGTTCTTC. Using reference TRBV15 and TRBJ2-1 for the parts outside the CDR3, the full variable domain is DAMVIQNPRYQVTQFGKPVTLSCSQTLNHNVMYWYQQKSSQAPKLLFHYYDKDFNNEADTPDNFQSRRPNTSFCFLDIRSPGLGDTAMYLCATSRDLGTGSYNEQFFGPGTRLTVL.

This chain joins TRBV9 and TRBJ2-3; D not certain. V was cut by 2 bases and J by 2 bases, with 9 bases left in between. From germline, CDR1 is SGDLS and CDR2 YYNGEE. This CDR3 is built from 14 residues. The CDR3 DNA reads TGTGCCAGCAGCGTCTCCGAGCCCACAGATACGCAGTATTTT. Protein product: CASSVSEPTDTQYF.

The chain joins TRBV6-5 to TRBJ1-4, with 8 bases that match TRBD1. This CDR3 comprises 14 residues. J gave up 7 bases and V 1 base, and 2 bases lay outside the gene matches. Germline CDR1 is MNHEY and CDR2 is SVGAGI. The CDR3 loop reads CASSYLDRVEKLFF. The CDR3 DNA sequence: TGTGCCAGCAGTTACTTGGACAGGGTTGAAAAACTGTTTTTT.

CDR3 loop: CASSWTSGGINEQFF. The CDR3 DNA reads TGTGCCAGCAGTTGGACTAGCGGGGGGATCAATGAGCAGTTCTTC. V gene TRBV6-1 combines with J gene TRBJ2-1, with 14 nucleotides matching TRBD2. The CDR3 extends over 15 amino acids. Per germline, CDR1 MNHNS and CDR2 SASEGT. V shed 5 bases, J shed 6 bases, and the junction held 3 bases outside the gene matches.

This clone was counted a few times. V usage is TRBV7-9 and J usage is TRBJ2-7, with no clear D. Trimming left V 5 bases short and J 3 bases short, with 8 bases between. From germline, CDR1 is SEHNR and CDR2 FQNEAQ (reference sequence). The CDR3 runs to 12 residues. The CDR3 loop reads CASSDIFYEQYF. CDR3 coding DNA: TGTGCCAGCAGCGACATTTTCTACGAGCAGTACTTC.

The CDR3 region is CASSARGPYGNQPQHF. DNA of the CDR3: TGTGCCAGCAGTGCCAGGGGCCCCTATGGCAATCAGCCCCAGCATTTT. The chain couples TRBV2 to TRBJ1-5, with D possibly matching TRBD1 (6 bases). Germline V lookup: CDR1 SNHLY, CDR2 FYNNEI. Trimming cost V 4 bases and J 2 bases, with 15 bases left between them. CDR3 length: 16 residues.